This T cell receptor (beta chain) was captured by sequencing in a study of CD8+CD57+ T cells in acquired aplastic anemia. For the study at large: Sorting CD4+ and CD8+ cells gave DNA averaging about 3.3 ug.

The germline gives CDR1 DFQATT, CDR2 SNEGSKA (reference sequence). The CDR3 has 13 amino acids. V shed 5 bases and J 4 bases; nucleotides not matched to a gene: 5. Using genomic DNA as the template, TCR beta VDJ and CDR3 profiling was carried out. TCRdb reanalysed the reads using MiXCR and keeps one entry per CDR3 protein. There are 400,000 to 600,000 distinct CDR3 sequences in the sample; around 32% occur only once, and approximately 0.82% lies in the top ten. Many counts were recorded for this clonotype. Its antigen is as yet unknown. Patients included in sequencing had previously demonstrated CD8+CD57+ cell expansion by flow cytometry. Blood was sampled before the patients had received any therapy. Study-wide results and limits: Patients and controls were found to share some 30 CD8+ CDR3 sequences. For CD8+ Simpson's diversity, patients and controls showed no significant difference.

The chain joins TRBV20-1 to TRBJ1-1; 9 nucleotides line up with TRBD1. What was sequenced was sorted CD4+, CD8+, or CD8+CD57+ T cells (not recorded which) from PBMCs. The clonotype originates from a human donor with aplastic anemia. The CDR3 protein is CSASGTGTTEAFF. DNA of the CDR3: TGCAGTGCTTCCGGGACAGGGACCACTGAAGCTTTCTTT.